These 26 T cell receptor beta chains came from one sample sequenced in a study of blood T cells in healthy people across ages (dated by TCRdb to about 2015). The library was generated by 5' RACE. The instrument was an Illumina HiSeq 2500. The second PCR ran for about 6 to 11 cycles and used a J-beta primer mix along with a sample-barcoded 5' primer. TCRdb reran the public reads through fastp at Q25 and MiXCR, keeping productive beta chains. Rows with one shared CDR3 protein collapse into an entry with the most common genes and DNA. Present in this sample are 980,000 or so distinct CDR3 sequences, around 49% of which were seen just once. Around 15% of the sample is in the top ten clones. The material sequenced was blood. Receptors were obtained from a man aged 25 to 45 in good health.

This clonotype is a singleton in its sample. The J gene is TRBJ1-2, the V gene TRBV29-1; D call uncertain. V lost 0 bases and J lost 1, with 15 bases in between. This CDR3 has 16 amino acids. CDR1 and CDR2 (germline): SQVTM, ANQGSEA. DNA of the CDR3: TGCAGCGTTGAAGATAAGAGGACGGATAGTAACTATGGCTACACCTTC. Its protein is CSVEDKRTDSNYGYTF. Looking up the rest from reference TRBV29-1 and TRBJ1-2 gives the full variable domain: SAVISQKPSRDICQRGTSLTIQCQVDSQVTMMFWYRQQPGQSLTLIATANQGSEATYESGFVIDKFPISRPNLTFSTLTVSNMSPEDSSIYLCSVEDKRTDSNYGYTFGSGTRLTVV.

This chain's CDR3 is CSARLAGGRLADTQYF. The CDR3 nucleotides read TGCAGTGCGAGACTAGCGGGGGGGCGGTTAGCAGATACGCAGTATTTT. The V gene is TRBV20-1, the J gene TRBJ2-3; 14 bases match TRBD2. The CDR3 totals 16 residues. V was pared by 6 bases and J by 4 bases, with 9 bases of the junction left unmatched. Germline values: CDR1 DFQATT, CDR2 SNEGSKA (reference sequence).

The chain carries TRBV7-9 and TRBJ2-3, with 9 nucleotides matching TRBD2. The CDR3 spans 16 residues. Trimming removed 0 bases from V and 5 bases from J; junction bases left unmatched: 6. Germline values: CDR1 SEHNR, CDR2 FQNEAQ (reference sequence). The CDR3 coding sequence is TGTGCCAGCAGCTTAGCTACTAGCGGGTCAGGAGATACGCAGTATTTT. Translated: CASSLATSGSGDTQYF.

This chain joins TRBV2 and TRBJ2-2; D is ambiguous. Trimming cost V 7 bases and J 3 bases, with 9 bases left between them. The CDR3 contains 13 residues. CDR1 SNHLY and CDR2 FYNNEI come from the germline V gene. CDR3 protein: CASKREDTGELFF. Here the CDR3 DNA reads TGTGCCAGCAAACGAGAAGACACCGGGGAGCTGTTTTTT.

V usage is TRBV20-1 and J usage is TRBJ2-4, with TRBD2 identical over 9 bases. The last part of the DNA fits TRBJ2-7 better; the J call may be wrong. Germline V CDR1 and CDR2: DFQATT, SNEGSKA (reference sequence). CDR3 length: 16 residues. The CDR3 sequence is CSASTPAGGPSYEQYF. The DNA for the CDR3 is TGCAGTGCTTCCACTCCAGCGGGGGGTCCCTCCTACGAGCAGTACTTC.

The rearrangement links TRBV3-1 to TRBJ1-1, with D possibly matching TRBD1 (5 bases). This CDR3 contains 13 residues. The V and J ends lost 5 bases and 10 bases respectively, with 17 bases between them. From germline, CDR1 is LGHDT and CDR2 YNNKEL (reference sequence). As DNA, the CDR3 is TGTGCCAGCAGCTTGCGGGACGATATGGGAGCTTTCTTT. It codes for CASSLRDDMGAFF.

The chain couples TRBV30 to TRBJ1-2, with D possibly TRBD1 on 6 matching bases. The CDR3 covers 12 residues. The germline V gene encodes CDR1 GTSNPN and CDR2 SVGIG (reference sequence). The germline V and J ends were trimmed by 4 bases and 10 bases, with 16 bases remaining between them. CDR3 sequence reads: CAWTSSRGHYTF. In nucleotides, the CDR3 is TGTGCCTGGACCTCGTCCCGGGGGCACTACACCTTC.

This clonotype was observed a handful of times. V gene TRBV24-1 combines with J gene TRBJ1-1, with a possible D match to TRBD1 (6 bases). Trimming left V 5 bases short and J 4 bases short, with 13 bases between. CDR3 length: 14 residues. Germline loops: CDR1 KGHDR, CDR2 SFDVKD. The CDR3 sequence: CATSVGGHSTEAFF. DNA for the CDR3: TGTGCCACCAGTGTCGGGGGGCACAGCACTGAAGCTTTCTTT.

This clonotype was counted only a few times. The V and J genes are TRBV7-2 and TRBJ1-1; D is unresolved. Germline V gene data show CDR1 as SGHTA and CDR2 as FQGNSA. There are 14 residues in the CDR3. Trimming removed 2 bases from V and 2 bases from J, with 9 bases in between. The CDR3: CASSLHHINTEAFF. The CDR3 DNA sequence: TGTGCCAGCAGCTTACATCACATCAACACTGAAGCTTTCTTT. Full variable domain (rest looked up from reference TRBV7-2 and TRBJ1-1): GAGVSQSPSNKVTEKGKDVELRCDPISGHTALYWYRQSLGQGLEFLIYFQGNSAPDKSGLPSDRFSAERTGGSVSTLTIQRTQQEDSAVYLCASSLHHINTEAFFGQGTRLTVV.

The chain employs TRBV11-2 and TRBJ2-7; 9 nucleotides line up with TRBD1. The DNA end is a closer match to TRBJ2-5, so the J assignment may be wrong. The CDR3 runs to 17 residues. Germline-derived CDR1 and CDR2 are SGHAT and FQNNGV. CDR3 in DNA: TGTGCCAGCAGCTTAGCTGCGAACAGGGGGCCGCTTGAGACCCAGTACTTC. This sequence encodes CASSLAANRGPLETQYF.

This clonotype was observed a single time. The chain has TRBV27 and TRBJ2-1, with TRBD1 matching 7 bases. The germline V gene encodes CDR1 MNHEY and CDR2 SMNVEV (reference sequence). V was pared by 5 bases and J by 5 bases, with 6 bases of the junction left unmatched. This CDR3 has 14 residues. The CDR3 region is CASSVPGQNNEQFF. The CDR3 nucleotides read TGTGCCAGCAGTGTTCCGGGACAGAACAATGAGCAGTTCTTC.

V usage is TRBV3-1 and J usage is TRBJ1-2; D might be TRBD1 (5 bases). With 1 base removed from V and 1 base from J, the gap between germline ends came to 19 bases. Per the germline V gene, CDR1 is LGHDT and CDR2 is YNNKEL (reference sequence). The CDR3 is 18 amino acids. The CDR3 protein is CASSQGRDRSYFNYGYTF. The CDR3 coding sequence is TGTGCCAGCAGCCAAGGGAGGGACCGTTCGTATTTTAACTATGGCTACACCTTC. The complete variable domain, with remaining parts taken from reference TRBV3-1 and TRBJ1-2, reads DTAVSQTPKYLVTQMGNDKSIKCEQNLGHDTMYWYKQDSKKFLKIMFSYNNKELIINETVPNRFSPKSPDKAHLNLHINSLELGDSAVYFCASSQGRDRSYFNYGYTFGSGTRLTVV.

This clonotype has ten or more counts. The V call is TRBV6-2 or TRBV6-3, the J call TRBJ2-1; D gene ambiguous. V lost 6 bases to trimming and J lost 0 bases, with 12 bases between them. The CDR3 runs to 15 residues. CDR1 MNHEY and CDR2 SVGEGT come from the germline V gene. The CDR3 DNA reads TGTGCCAGCAGACCTATCAGGAGCTCCTACAATGAGCAGTTCTTC. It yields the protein CASRPIRSSYNEQFF.

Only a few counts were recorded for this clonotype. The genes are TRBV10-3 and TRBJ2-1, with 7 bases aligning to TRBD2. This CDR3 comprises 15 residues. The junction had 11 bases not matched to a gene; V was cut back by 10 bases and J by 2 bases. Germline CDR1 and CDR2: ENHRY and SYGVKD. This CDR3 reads CATGEGAGTYNEQFF. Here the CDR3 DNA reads TGTGCCACTGGGGAGGGAGCGGGTACCTACAATGAGCAGTTCTTC.

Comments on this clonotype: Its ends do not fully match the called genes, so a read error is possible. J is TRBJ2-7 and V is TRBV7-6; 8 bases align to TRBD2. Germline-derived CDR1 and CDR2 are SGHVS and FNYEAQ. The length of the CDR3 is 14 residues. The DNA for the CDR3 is TGTGCCAGCAGTTTAGCGGGGTCAGCCTACGAGCAGTACTTC. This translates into CASSLAGSAYEQYF.

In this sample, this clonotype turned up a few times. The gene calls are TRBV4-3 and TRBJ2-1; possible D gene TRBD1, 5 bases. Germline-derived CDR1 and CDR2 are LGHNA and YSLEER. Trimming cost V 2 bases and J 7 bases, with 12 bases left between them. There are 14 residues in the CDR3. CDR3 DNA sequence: TGCGCCAGCAGCCAATCGGGCAGGGCGAATGAGCAGTTCTTC. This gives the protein CASSQSGRANEQFF.

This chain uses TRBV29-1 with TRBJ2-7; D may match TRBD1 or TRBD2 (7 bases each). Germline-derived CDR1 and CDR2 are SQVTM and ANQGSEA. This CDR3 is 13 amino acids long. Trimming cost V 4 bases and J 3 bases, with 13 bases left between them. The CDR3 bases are TGCAGCGTTGCAGGGGGGGGGTACTACGAGCAGTACTTC. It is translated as CSVAGGGYYEQYF.

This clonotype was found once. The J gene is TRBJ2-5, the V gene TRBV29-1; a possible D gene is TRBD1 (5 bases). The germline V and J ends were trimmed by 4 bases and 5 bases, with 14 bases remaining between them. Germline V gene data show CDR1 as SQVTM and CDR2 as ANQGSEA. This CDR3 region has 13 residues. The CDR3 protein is CSVATVLVETQYF. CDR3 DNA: TGCAGCGTTGCGACAGTCCTCGTGGAGACCCAGTACTTC.

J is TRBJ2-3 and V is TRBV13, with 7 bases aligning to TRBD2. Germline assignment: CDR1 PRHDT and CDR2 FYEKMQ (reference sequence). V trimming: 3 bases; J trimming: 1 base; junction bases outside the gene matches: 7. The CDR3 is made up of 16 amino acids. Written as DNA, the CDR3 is TGTGCCAGCAGCTTGAGCGGGGAGGATGGCACAGATACGCAGTATTTT. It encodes CASSLSGEDGTDTQYF. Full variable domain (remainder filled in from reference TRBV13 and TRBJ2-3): AAGVIQSPRHLIKEKRETATLKCYPIPRHDTVYWYQQGPGQDPQFLISFYEKMQSDKGSIPDRFSAQQFSDYHSELNMSSLELGDSALYFCASSLSGEDGTDTQYFGPGTRLTVL.

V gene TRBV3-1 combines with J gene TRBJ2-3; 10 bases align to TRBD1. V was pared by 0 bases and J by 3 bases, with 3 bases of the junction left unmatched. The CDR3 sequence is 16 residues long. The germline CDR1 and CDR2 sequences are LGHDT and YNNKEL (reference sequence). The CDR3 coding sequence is TGTGCCAGCAGCCAAGAGACAGGGGGCGTAACAGATACGCAGTATTTT. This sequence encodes CASSQETGGVTDTQYF.

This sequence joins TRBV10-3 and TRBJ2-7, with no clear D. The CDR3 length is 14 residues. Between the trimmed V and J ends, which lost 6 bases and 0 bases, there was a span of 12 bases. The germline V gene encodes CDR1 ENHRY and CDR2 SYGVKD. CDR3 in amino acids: CAIRVSGSSYEQYF. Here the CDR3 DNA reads TGTGCCATCAGGGTCAGTGGATCCTCCTACGAGCAGTACTTC.

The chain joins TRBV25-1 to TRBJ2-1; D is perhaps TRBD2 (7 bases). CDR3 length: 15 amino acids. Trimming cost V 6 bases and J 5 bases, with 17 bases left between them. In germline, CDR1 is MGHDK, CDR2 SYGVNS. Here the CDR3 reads CASRGGAGHHNEQFF. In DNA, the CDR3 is TGTGCCAGCAGGGGAGGAGCGGGACATCACAATGAGCAGTTCTTC.

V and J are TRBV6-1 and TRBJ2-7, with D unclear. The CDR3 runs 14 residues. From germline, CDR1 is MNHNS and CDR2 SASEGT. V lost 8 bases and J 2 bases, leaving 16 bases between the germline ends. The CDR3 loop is CASRPMQVTYEQYF. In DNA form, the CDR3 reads TGTGCCAGCCGCCCAATGCAGGTTACCTACGAGCAGTACTTC.

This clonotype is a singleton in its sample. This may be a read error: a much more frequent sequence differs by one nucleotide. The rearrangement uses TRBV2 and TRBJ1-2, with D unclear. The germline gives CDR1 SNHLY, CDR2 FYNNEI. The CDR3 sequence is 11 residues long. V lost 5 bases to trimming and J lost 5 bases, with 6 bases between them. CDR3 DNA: TGTGCCAGCAGTCCCCCGTATGGCTACACCTTC. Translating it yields CASSPPYGYTF.

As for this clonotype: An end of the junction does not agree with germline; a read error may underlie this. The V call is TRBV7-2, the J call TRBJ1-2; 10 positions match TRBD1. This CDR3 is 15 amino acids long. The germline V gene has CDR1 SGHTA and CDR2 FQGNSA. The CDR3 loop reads CASSTQDRGNCGYTF. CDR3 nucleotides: TGTGCCAGCAGCACCCAGGACAGGGGGAACTGTGGCTACACCTTC.

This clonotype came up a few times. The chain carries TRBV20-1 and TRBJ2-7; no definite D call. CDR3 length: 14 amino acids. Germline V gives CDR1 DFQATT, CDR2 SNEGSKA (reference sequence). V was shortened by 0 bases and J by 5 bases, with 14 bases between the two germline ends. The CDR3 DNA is TGCAGTGCTAGAGAGTCGTGGCCTATAAACGAGCAGTACTTC. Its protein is CSARESWPINEQYF.